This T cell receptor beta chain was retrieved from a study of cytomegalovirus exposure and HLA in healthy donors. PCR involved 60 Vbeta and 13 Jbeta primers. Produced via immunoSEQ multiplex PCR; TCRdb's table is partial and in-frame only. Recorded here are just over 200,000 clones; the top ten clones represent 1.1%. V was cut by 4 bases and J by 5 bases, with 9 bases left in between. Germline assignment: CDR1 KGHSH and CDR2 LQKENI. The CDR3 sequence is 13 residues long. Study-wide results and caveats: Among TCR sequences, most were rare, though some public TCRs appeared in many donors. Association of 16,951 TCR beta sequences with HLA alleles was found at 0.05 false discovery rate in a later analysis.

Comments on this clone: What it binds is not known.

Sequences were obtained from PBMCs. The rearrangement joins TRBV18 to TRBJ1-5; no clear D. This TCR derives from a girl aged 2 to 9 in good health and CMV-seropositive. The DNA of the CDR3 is TGTGCCAGCTCACGGACTGCTGATCAGCCCCAGCATTTT. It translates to CASSRTADQPQHF.